Listed here are 6 T cell receptor beta chains from one sample, sequenced in a study of CD8 T cells in Susac syndrome. The authors reverse transcribed about 0.45 to 1 ug RNA with random hexamers. One entry per CDR3 protein, called by TCRdb with MiXCR from the immunoSEQ multiplex PCR reads. The sample shows approximately 200,000 distinct CDR3 sequences, over 90% of them seen only once. Sequencing was carried out using CD4+ T cells from PBMCs. These receptors were obtained from a human donor with multiple sclerosis.

J is TRBJ1-5 and V is TRBV12-3 or TRBV12-4; D is unclear. Trimming removed 5 bases from V and 4 bases from J, with 9 bases in between. There are 13 residues in the CDR3. CDR3 bases: TGTGCCAGCAGTCTGCAAATGAATCAGCCCCAGCATTTT. This encodes CASSLQMNQPQHF.

The gene calls are TRBV5-1 and TRBJ2-7; a possible D gene is TRBD1 (5 bases). This CDR3 is 12 amino acids long. V was clipped by 4 bases and J by 0 bases, with 5 bases between them. Per germline, CDR1 SGHRS and CDR2 YFSETQ. This chain's CDR3 is CASSDSSYEQYF. The CDR3 DNA sequence: TGCGCCAGCAGCGACAGCTCCTACGAGCAGTACTTC. Combining the CDR3 with reference TRBV5-1 and TRBJ2-7 gives the whole variable domain KAGVTQTPRYLIKTRGQQVTLSCSPISGHRSVSWYQQTPGQGLQFLFEYFSETQRNKGNFPGRFSGRQFSNSRSEMNVSTLELGDSALYLCASSDSSYEQYFGPGTRLTVT.

The V and J genes are TRBV12-3 or TRBV12-4 and TRBJ2-3, with D perhaps matching TRBD2 (5 bases). Trimming removed 7 bases at V and 6 bases at J, with 17 bases between. The CDR3 runs 14 residues. This CDR3 reads CASTKGSLADTQYF. CDR3 DNA sequence: TGTGCCAGCACTAAAGGGAGTTTGGCGGATACGCAGTATTTT.

The rearrangement uses TRBV20-1 and TRBJ2-7; D is undetermined. CDR1 DFQATT and CDR2 SNEGSKA come from the germline V gene (reference sequence). This CDR3 contains 14 residues. V was clipped by 0 bases and J by 7 bases, with 16 bases between them. DNA of the CDR3: TGCAGTGCTAGAGATCAGAGAGGATGGGGAGAGCAGTACTTC. This translates into CSARDQRGWGEQYF.

V and J are TRBV30 and TRBJ1-2; D gene uncertain. The CDR3 covers 15 residues. With 2 bases removed from V and 1 base from J, the gap between germline ends came to 14 bases. From germline, CDR1 is GTSNPN and CDR2 SVGIG (reference sequence). CDR3 DNA: TGTGCCTGGAGTCCCGACAAGAACTATAACTATGGCTACACCTTC. This sequence encodes CAWSPDKNYNYGYTF.

CDR3 amino acids: CASSAEREGGNTQYF. Written as DNA, the CDR3 is TGTGCCAGCAGCGCTGAGCGGGAGGGCGGAAATACGCAGTATTTT. J is TRBJ2-3 and V is TRBV9; TRBD2 agrees at 10 bases. The trim removed 3 bases at V and 7 bases at J, leaving 8 bases unmatched. The CDR3 sequence is 15 residues long. Germline V CDR1 and CDR2: SGDLS, YYNGEE. Full variable domain (missing parts from reference TRBV9 and TRBJ2-3): DSGVTQTPKHLITATGQRVTLRCSPRSGDLSVYWYQQSLDQGLQFLIQYYNGEERAKGNILERFSAQQFPDLHSELNLSSLELGDSALYFCASSAEREGGNTQYFGPGTRLTVL.